Listed below are T cell receptor beta chains from one sample, sequenced in a study of control samples from healthy donors and cancer patients. TCRdb's copy holds only in-frame clones and misses some; the assay was immunoSEQ multiplex PCR. Among 95,000 to 120,000 clones listed, approximately 84% were seen once. The sequenced material came from blood. These receptors were obtained from a young man in good health. Both conserved end residues are part of each CDR3. The D gene is left open where the match is weak. A row's size may be missing; if present it is once, few, many or a size class.

j_gene,abundance,len,d_gene,v_gene,CDR3aa,CDR3nt
TRBJ1-1,-,13,TRBD1,TRBV6-2/TRBV6-3,CASSLTGGTEAFF,TGTGCCAGCAGTTTGACAGGGGGCACTGAAGCTTTCTTT
TRBJ1-3,few,16,-,TRBV4-1,CASSLSGASSGNTIYF,TGCGCCAGCAGCCTCTCTGGGGCCTCCTCTGGAAACACCATATATTTT
TRBJ2-1,once,12,-,TRBV24-1,CATSAGGDEQFF,TGTGCCACCAGTGCCGGGGGAGATGAGCAGTTCTTC
TRBJ1-2,-,12,TRBD1,TRBV5-4,CASSGRGPGYTF,TGTGCCAGCAGCGGGAGGGGGCCGGGCTACACCTTC
TRBJ1-2,-,11,-,TRBV19,CASSMDYGYTF,TGTGCCAGTAGTATGGACTATGGCTACACCTTC
TRBJ2-5,few,15,TRBD1,TRBV6-5,CASSSPGQPKETQYF,TGTGCCAGCAGTTCTCCGGGACAGCCAAAGGAGACCCAGTACTTC
TRBJ1-1,-,15,TRBD1,TRBV6-5,CASSRGTGARAEAFF,TGTGCCAGCAGTCGCGGGACAGGGGCGAGGGCTGAAGCTTTCTTT
TRBJ2-3,-,17,-,TRBV5-1,CASSGGGRALVGDTQYF,TGCGCCAGCAGCGGGGGGGGCCGTGCGCTTGTCGGAGATACGCAGTATTTT
TRBJ1-5,-,15,-,TRBV12-1,CASSLGRFFNQPQHF,TGTGCCAGCAGCTTGGGGAGATTCTTCAATCAGCCCCAGCATTTT
TRBJ1-2,few,10,-,TRBV20-1,CSARVGLYTF,TGCAGTGCTAGAGTTGGGCTTTACACCTTC
TRBJ2-1,-,14,TRBD2,TRBV7-2,CASSGLAAHNEQFF,TGTGCCAGCAGTGGACTAGCGGCACACAATGAGCAGTTCTTC
TRBJ2-1,-,15,TRBD2,TRBV6-6,CASSYRSGGQNEQFF,TGTGCCAGCAGTTACCGTAGCGGGGGGCAAAATGAGCAGTTCTTC
TRBJ2-2,-,14,-,TRBV27,CASSSTGRIGELFF,TGTGCCAGCAGTTCGACAGGGAGGATAGGGGAGCTGTTTTTT
TRBJ1-2,-,13,-,TRBV28,CASTASLRYGYTF,TGTGCCAGCACGGCTAGTCTGCGCTATGGCTACACCTTC
TRBJ2-2,few,14,-,TRBV14,CASSLGLKVRELFF,TGTGCCAGCAGCCTGGGCCTAAAGGTGCGGGAGCTGTTTTTT
TRBJ1-2,-,15,-,TRBV6-6,CASSPREGLGYGYTF,TGTGCCAGCAGCCCCCGCGAGGGTCTTGGCTACGGCTACACCTTC
TRBJ1-2,-,14,-,TRBV25-1,CASSEPGPLNGYTF,TGTGCCAGCAGTGAACCGGGACCGCTGAATGGCTACACCTTC
TRBJ2-1,-,14,-,TRBV3-1/TRBV3-2,CASSLKNPVNEQFF,TGTGCCAGCAGCCTCAAGAACCCCGTGAATGAGCAGTTCTTC
TRBJ2-4,few,11,-,TRBV3-1/TRBV3-2,CASSQGYIQYF,TGTGCCAGCAGCCAAGGTTACATTCAGTACTTC
TRBJ1-1,-,13,-,TRBV7-2,CASSLSVNTEAFF,TGTGCCAGCAGCTTATCCGTGAACACTGAAGCTTTCTTT
TRBJ1-2,-,13,-,TRBV27,CASSLFPGRGYTF,TGTGCCAGCAGTTTATTCCCGGGAAGGGGCTACACCTTC
TRBJ1-1,once,12,-,TRBV19,CASSPGPAEAFF,TGTGCCAGTAGTCCGGGACCCGCTGAAGCTTTCTTT
TRBJ1-5,-,16,-,TRBV2,CASTGQPTNSNQPQHF,TGTGCCAGCACCGGACAGCCAACTAATAGCAATCAGCCCCAGCATTTT
TRBJ1-2,few,13,TRBD1,TRBV29-1,CSVAGDSHYGYTF,TGCAGCGTGGCTGGGGACAGCCACTATGGCTACACCTTC
TRBJ2-3,-,17,-,TRBV27,CASSLHSGGPRTDTQYF,TGTGCCAGCAGTCTCCATTCTGGGGGTCCGCGCACAGATACGCAGTATTTT
TRBJ1-1,-,15,TRBD1,TRBV9,CASSVWGQPNTEAFF,TGTGCCAGCAGCGTATGGGGACAGCCGAACACTGAAGCTTTCTTT
TRBJ1-1,-,15,-,TRBV12-2,CASRFSEWTDTEAFF,TGTGCAAGTCGCTTTTCTGAATGGACGGACACTGAAGCTTTCTTT
TRBJ2-3,-,15,TRBD2,TRBV25-1,CASSVKRDITDTQYF,TGTGCCAGCAGTGTAAAGCGGGATATCACAGATACGCAGTATTTT
TRBJ2-7,-,15,-,TRBV11-2,CASSLGPDFLYEQYF,TGTGCCAGCAGCTTAGGACCGGACTTCCTCTACGAGCAGTACTTC
TRBJ2-3,-,14,TRBD1,TRBV2,CASEGQGNTDTQYF,TGTGCCAGTGAAGGACAGGGCAACACAGATACGCAGTATTTT
TRBJ1-6,few,16,TRBD1,TRBV7-2,CASSSNHRGSNSPLHF,TGTGCCAGCAGCTCGAATCACAGGGGAAGTAATTCACCCCTCCACTTT
TRBJ1-2,-,12,-,TRBV29-1,CSVISGNYGYTF,TGCAGCGTCATTTCGGGGAACTATGGCTACACCTTC
TRBJ2-5,-,14,-,TRBV4-3,CASSQVIGKETQYF,TGCGCCAGCAGCCAAGTCATAGGGAAAGAGACCCAGTACTTC
TRBJ1-6,-,15,TRBD1,TRBV28,CASSLGQGINSPLHF,TGTGCCAGCAGTTTGGGACAGGGGATAAATTCACCCCTCCACTTT
TRBJ2-3,-,12,-,TRBV7-9,CASSLGADTQYF,TGTGCCAGCAGCTTAGGTGCAGATACGCAGTATTTT
TRBJ2-5,-,13,-,TRBV6-5,CASRRDRLETQYF,TGTGCCAGCAGACGCGACAGATTGGAGACCCAGTACTTC
TRBJ1-1,-,13,-,TRBV27,CASSDRGRTEAFF,TGTGCCAGCAGTGATAGAGGACGGACTGAAGCTTTCTTT
TRBJ1-3,-,15,TRBD1,TRBV2,CASSPGQGVGNTIYF,TGTGCCAGCAGTCCGGGACAGGGGGTTGGAAACACCATATATTTT
TRBJ1-1,-,15,TRBD1,TRBV7-2,CASSLGQGVDTEAFF,TGTGCCAGCAGCTTAGGTCAGGGGGTGGACACTGAAGCTTTCTTT
TRBJ1-5,-,15,-,TRBV3-1/TRBV3-2,CASSQEGGTNQPQHF,TGTGCCAGCAGCCAAGAAGGGGGGACTAATCAGCCCCAGCATTTT
TRBJ1-1,few,16,TRBD1,TRBV5-4,CASSLRPGTVNTEAFF,TGTGCCAGCAGCTTGCGGCCCGGGACAGTGAACACTGAAGCTTTCTTT